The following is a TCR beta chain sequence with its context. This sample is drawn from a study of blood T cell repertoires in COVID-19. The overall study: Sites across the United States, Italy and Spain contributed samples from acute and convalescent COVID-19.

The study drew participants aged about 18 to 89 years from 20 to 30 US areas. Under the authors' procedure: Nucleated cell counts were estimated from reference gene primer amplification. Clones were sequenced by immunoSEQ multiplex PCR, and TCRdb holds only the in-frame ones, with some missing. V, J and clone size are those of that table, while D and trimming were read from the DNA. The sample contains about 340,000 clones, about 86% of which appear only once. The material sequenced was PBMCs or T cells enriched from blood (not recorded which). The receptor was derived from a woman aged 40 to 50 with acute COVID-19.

The CDR3 here is CASTPTSGGANTQYF. The CDR3 bases are TGTGCCAGCACCCCAACTAGCGGGGGGGCGAATACGCAGTATTTT. The chain links TRBV11-1 to TRBJ2-3, with 13 bases matching TRBD2. V dropped 7 bases and J dropped 7; count of bases not matched to a gene: 8. Germline CDR1 SGHAT, CDR2 FQDESV (reference sequence). CDR3 length: 15 amino acids. Complete variable domain (other parts from reference TRBV11-1 and TRBJ2-3): EAEVAQSPRYKITEKSQAVAFWCDPISGHATLYWYRQILGQGPELLVQFQDESVVDDSQLPKDRFSAERLKGVDSTLKIQPAELGDSAMYLCASTPTSGGANTQYFGPGTRLTVL.